These T cell receptor beta chains were read from a single sample in a study of T-cell reconstitution after alpha-beta-depleted transplantation in children. TCRdb called the PCR reads again in MiXCR, with one record for every CDR3 protein. The sample has 300,000 or so distinct CDR3 sequences, about 10% seen once. The sample in question was PBMCs from the stem cell graft donor, obtained from the stem cell graft. Every receptor here comes from a human donor who donated a stem cell graft to a child with SCID. Each CDR3 is given with its conserved first and last residue.

>TRBV12-3/TRBV12-4|16|TRBJ2-3
CASSWGIAVSTDTQYF
>TRBV12-5|14|TRBJ2-5
CASGLWPRQETQYF
>TRBV9|13|TRBJ2-4
CASSVVVGNIQYF
>TRBV7-2|17|TRBJ2-7
CASSSLRTGGFGYEQYF
>TRBV5-1|16|TRBJ2-7
CASSSGTATFSYEQYF
>TRBV7-7|14|TRBJ2-5
CASSPGLIGETQYF
>TRBV5-6|15|TRBJ2-3
CASSLGGTSTDTQYF
>TRBV7-3|15|TRBJ2-7
CASSLFRDNSYEQYF
>TRBV4-2|13|TRBJ1-2
CASTPSPGNGYTF
>TRBV7-9|16|TRBJ1-6
CASRNPTRGLDSPLHF
>TRBV11-2|20|TRBJ2-3
CASSTPWGGGGDTSTDTQYF
>TRBV7-9|15|TRBJ1-5
CASSLAGEDRQPQHF
>TRBV3-1|14|TRBJ2-4
CASSPAGTGNIQYF
>TRBV5-1|15|TRBJ2-5
CASSFQSGGEETQYF
>TRBV12-3/TRBV12-4|15|TRBJ1-6
CASSPTTGANSPLHF
>TRBV6-4|15|TRBJ2-3
CASSDSRGGTDTQYF
>TRBV2|14|TRBJ1-5
CASREGDSNQPQHF
>TRBV2|14|TRBJ2-3
CASKKASSTDTQYF
>TRBV3-1|15|TRBJ2-2
CASSSRDRGTGELFF
>TRBV6-1|15|TRBJ2-3
CASRQDREGGHTQYF
>TRBV12-3/TRBV12-4|14|TRBJ1-1
CASSIQGWNTEAFF
>TRBV5-1|15|TRBJ1-5
CDSSLDVGVGQPQHF
>TRBV4-1|15|TRBJ1-1
CASSPREGPNTEAFF
>TRBV12-3/TRBV12-4|12|TRBJ2-3
CASSYLTDTQYF
>TRBV5-1|15|TRBJ2-2
CASSLLDSNTGELFF
>TRBV27|15|TRBJ2-1
CASSPTSGGLDEQFF
>TRBV10-2|14|TRBJ1-1
CASMEPGWGTEAFF
>TRBV29-1|11|TRBJ2-7
CSVADPYEQYF
>TRBV12-3/TRBV12-4|15|TRBJ2-7
CASSPSSGSSYEQYF
>TRBV7-9|16|TRBJ2-3
CASSSPLAGGTDTQYF
>TRBV20-1|14|TRBJ1-1
CSARDPQGPAEAFF
>TRBV7-9|16|TRBJ1-1
CASSLVGIRSSTEAFF
>TRBV3-1|16|TRBJ2-2
CASSQDASGGTGELFF
>TRBV11-2|17|TRBJ2-6
CASSLNQGAGGANVLTF
>TRBV7-2|15|TRBJ2-1
CASSNRGSSYNEQFF
>TRBV7-8|15|TRBJ2-1
CASTSSSGDDNEQFF
>TRBV7-3|14|TRBJ1-5
CASSRSGGNQPQHF
>TRBV7-9|12|TRBJ2-7
CASSLVSREQYF
>TRBV15|13|TRBJ2-6
CATSNRGANVLTF
>TRBV28|15|TRBJ2-1
CASSGGTVLLNEQFF
>TRBV12-3/TRBV12-4|15|TRBJ1-5
CASSLRGSSNQPQHF
>TRBV2|14|TRBJ2-2
CASWTGMGTGELFF
>TRBV6-1|16|TRBJ1-1
CASTTSLQGMGTEAFF
>TRBV7-8|14|TRBJ2-3
CASSILGGPDTQYF
>TRBV12-3/TRBV12-4|18|TRBJ1-3
CASSLEVGGGFSGNTIYF
>TRBV12-3/TRBV12-4|13|TRBJ1-2
CASSLRGGYGYTF
>TRBV12-3/TRBV12-4|15|TRBJ1-6
CASSPGGSYNSPLHF
>TRBV7-3|11|TRBJ2-1
CASSPVPVQFF
>TRBV4-2|14|TRBJ1-1
CASSQGQGLTEAFF
>TRBV6-1|17|TRBJ2-2
CASTSWGAGGNTGELFF
>TRBV12-3/TRBV12-4|15|TRBJ2-3
CASRSGGALADTQYF
>TRBV5-1|12|TRBJ1-1
CASSPENTEAFF
>TRBV29-1|13|TRBJ2-7
CSVEGAGAYEQYF
>TRBV19|11|TRBJ1-1
CASRRGAEAFF
>TRBV12-3/TRBV12-4|16|TRBJ2-1
CASSFPTGGPYNEQFF
>TRBV5-1|16|TRBJ2-7
CASSSGRTQGAWEQYF
>TRBV20-1|16|TRBJ2-3
CSASSLAGPHTDTQYF
>TRBV6-5|17|TRBJ2-3
CASSRGRLPDSTDTQYF